Each of the 5 T cell receptor beta chains below was sequenced from the same sample in a study of Graves' ophthalmopathy and Graves' hyperthyroidism. Amplification from RNA transcripts yielded the TCR beta CDR3 regions. Scientists carried out first-round RT-PCR using HTBI primers and then a second-round multiplex PCR. One entry per CDR3 protein, called by TCRdb with MiXCR from the multiplex PCR reads. The sample shows 210,000 or so distinct CDR3 sequences, 25% to 30% of them seen only once. Source material: peripheral blood. The source is a man aged 50 to 60 with Graves' ophthalmopathy.

The chain joins TRBV5-1 to TRBJ2-7, with a weak D call TRBD1 (6 bases). Trimming pared 4 bases from V and 1 base from J, leaving 15 bases between. Per germline, CDR1 SGHRS and CDR2 YFSETQ. CDR3 length: 15 residues. In nucleotides, the CDR3 is TGCGCCAGCAGCACTTACAGGGTTGCGTCCTACGAGCAGTACTTC. Translating gives CASSTYRVASYEQYF.

In its sample, this clonotype was seen many times. The gene calls are TRBV7-9 and TRBJ2-4; D unresolved. Trimming left V 4 bases short and J 6 bases short, with 4 bases between. This CDR3 spans 11 amino acids. The germline V gene encodes CDR1 SEHNR and CDR2 FQNEAQ (reference sequence). The CDR3 DNA reads as TGTGCCAGCAGCTACGGAAACATTCAGTACTTC. It codes for CASSYGNIQYF.

This clonotype was counted many times. V usage is TRBV19 and J usage is TRBJ2-5; D uncertain. Trimming left V 3 bases short and J 0 bases short, with 8 bases between. CDR1 is LNHDA and CDR2 is SQIVND in the germline V gene (reference sequence). The CDR3 runs 14 residues. CDR3 sequence: CASSMGGDQETQYF. The CDR3 DNA reads TGTGCCAGTAGTATGGGCGGAGACCAAGAGACCCAGTACTTC.

This clonotype was counted ten times or more. The chain couples TRBV7-8 to TRBJ2-5, with TRBD2 matching 12 bases. In germline, CDR1 is SGHVS, CDR2 FQNEAQ. This CDR3 contains 14 residues. With 10 bases clipped from V and 5 bases from J, the junction kept 8 bases outside the gene matches. CDR3 bases: TGTGCCACTAGACTAGCGGGAGCGAAGGAGACCCAGTACTTC. Encoded protein: CATRLAGAKETQYF.

The rearrangement uses TRBV6-2 or TRBV6-3 and TRBJ1-3; D possibly corresponds to TRBD1 (6 bases). CDR1 is MNHEY, CDR2 SVGEGT, per germline. The CDR3 is 14 residues long. Trimming pared 7 bases from V and 9 bases from J, leaving 19 bases between. CDR3 in DNA: TGTGCCAGCACCCCAGGGGACTTTCGAAGCACCATATATTTT. Protein: CASTPGDFRSTIYF.